The 10 T cell receptor beta chains in this list originate from one sample, sequenced in a study of blood T cells in healthy people across ages. Primed by a sample-barcoded 5' primer and a J-beta primer mix, a second PCR proceeded for 7 to 11 cycles. TCRdb fed the 5' RACE reads into MiXCR, producing one record per CDR3 protein. Of around 1,000,000 distinct CDR3 sequences in the sample, less than 25% were seen once. Another study also made use of these data, one on T cells of mothers and their children.

The specimen sequenced was blood. These receptors were obtained from a girl under 10 years old in good health.

The sample holds a few counts of this clonotype. J is TRBJ2-6 and V is TRBV27, with 9 bases matching TRBD2. Losses at the gene ends were 0 bases for V and 2 bases for J; bases not matched to a gene: 5. CDR3 size: 18 residues. Germline CDR1 MNHEY, CDR2 SMNVEV (reference sequence). The DNA for the CDR3 is TGTGCCAGCAGTTTATCCAGCGGGAGGTTTGCTGGGGCCAACGTCCTGACTTTC. It yields the protein CASSLSSGRFAGANVLTF.

Only a few counts were recorded for this clonotype. The chain combines TRBV6-1 with TRBJ2-1, with D uncertain. The V gene's germline CDR1 is MNHNS and CDR2 SASEGT. Trimming took off 5 bases at V and 8 bases at J, with 13 bases between the two ends. CDR3 length equals 13 residues. The CDR3 bases are TGTGCCAGCAGTCTCGGGCCGCTCGATGAGCAGTTCTTC. Translating it yields CASSLGPLDEQFF.

This clonotype was seen a handful of times. CDR3 sequence: CSARDRDRAYGYTF. In DNA, the CDR3 is TGCAGTGCTAGAGATCGGGACAGGGCCTATGGCTACACCTTC. This rearrangement joins TRBV20-1 to TRBJ1-2, with 9 bases matching TRBD1. This CDR3 is 14 amino acids long. Trimming took 0 bases from V and 4 from J; bases not matched to a gene: 3. Germline-derived CDR1 and CDR2 are DFQATT and SNEGSKA (reference sequence).

This clonotype has more than one count but fewer than ten. This chain links TRBV20-1 with TRBJ1-2; no firm D call. There are 11 residues in the CDR3. Trimming removed 0 bases from V and 8 bases from J, with 7 bases in between. The V gene's germline CDR1 is DFQATT and CDR2 SNEGSKA (reference sequence). CDR3 DNA: TGCAGTGCTAGAGATTATCGAGGCTACACCTTC. It translates to CSARDYRGYTF.

V usage is TRBV6-1 and J usage is TRBJ2-4; either TRBD1 or TRBD2 may fit D (5 bases each). This CDR3 is built from 16 residues. Germline loops: CDR1 MNHNS, CDR2 SASEGT. Trimming took off 1 base at V and 8 bases at J, with 18 bases between the two ends. CDR3 in amino acids: CASSEGIYGTPYIQYF. The CDR3 bases are TGTGCCAGCAGTGAAGGAATTTACGGGACCCCATACATTCAGTACTTC.

The V and J genes are TRBV29-1 and TRBJ2-7; D possibly corresponds to TRBD1 (6 bases). Germline V gives CDR1 SQVTM, CDR2 ANQGSEA. The CDR3 is 15 amino acids. Trimming cost V 4 bases and J 0 bases, with 16 bases left between them. The CDR3 nucleotides are TGCAGCGTTGTCGGAAACAGGGATAGCTCCTACGAGCAGTACTTC. Translating it yields CSVVGNRDSSYEQYF.

This CDR3 reads CAISEALGLRDTQYF. CDR3 DNA: TGTGCCATCAGTGAAGCGTTGGGGTTGCGAGATACGCAGTATTTT. The chain recombines TRBV10-3 with TRBJ2-3; D uncertain. Germline CDR1 ENHRY, CDR2 SYGVKD. The CDR3 contains 15 residues. V shed 3 bases and J shed 5 bases, with 15 bases lying between them.

This clonotype was seen a handful of times. CDR3 DNA sequence: TGTGCCAGCAGCCTACGAGAAGCTAACTATGGCTACACCTTC. Translation gives CASSLREANYGYTF. V and J are TRBV3-1 and TRBJ1-2; D call uncertain. Trimming left V 4 bases short and J 0 bases short, with 9 bases between. The CDR3 is 14 amino acids. Germline assignment: CDR1 LGHDT and CDR2 YNNKEL (reference sequence). The full variable domain, rest sourced from reference TRBV3-1 and TRBJ1-2, is DTAVSQTPKYLVTQMGNDKSIKCEQNLGHDTMYWYKQDSKKFLKIMFSYNNKELIINETVPNRFSPKSPDKAHLNLHINSLELGDSAVYFCASSLREANYGYTFGSGTRLTVV.

The chain links TRBV7-3 to TRBJ2-3, with 7 bases lining up with TRBD2. Germline-derived CDR1 and CDR2 are SGHTA and FQGTGA. The J segment lost 2 bases and the V segment lost 1 base, leaving 3 bases of the junction unmatched. This CDR3 has 15 residues. The chain's CDR3 is CASSLSGRTTDTQYF. In DNA form, the CDR3 reads TGTGCCAGCAGCTTAAGCGGGAGAACCACAGATACGCAGTATTTT.

In its sample, this clonotype was seen a few times. V usage is TRBV6-1 and J usage is TRBJ2-5; maybe TRBD2 (6 bases). V was trimmed by 3 bases and J by 4 bases, leaving 21 bases between them. The CDR3 loop spans 17 amino acids. The V gene's germline CDR1 is MNHNS and CDR2 SASEGT. CDR3 DNA: TGTGCCAGCAGTGATGTAGTTCTTGATCTCGGGAGAGAGACCCAGTACTTC. It yields the protein CASSDVVLDLGRETQYF.